This is a list of T cell receptor beta chains from one sample in a study of human T cells and chemical hapten exposure. TCRdb ran MiXCR on the RACE reads and lists one entry per CDR3 protein. The sample comprises around 110,000 distinct CDR3 sequences, roughly 12% of which are singletons, and 2% to 2.5% rests with the top ten. Sequencing was performed on whole blood, taken in connection with sensitization to the hapten diphenylcyclopropenone (DPC). These receptors were collected from a woman between 50 and 59 years old with alopecia areata. Some clones in this sample may be carry-over from other donors' samples. CDR3s include the opening cysteine and the closing phenylalanine or tryptophan. The D gene is left open where the match is weak. Clone size is not always given. Where it is, it says once, few, many or a class for expanded clones.

v_gene,j_gene,abundance,d_gene,CDR3aa,CDR3nt
TRBV9,TRBJ2-3,many,-,CASSVGRNPSTDTQYF,TGTGCCAGCAGCGTAGGCCGGAACCCTAGCACAGATACGCAGTATTTT
TRBV24-1,TRBJ2-3,many,-,CATSDLDSTDTQYF,TGTGCCACCAGTGATTTAGACAGCACAGATACGCAGTATTTT
TRBV10-2,TRBJ1-5,few,-,CASSESTPQPQHF,TGCGCCAGCAGTGAGTCGACTCCTCAGCCCCAGCATTTT
TRBV25-1,TRBJ2-1,-,-,CASSDPARDTSHEQFF,TGTGCCAGCAGTGATCCGGCGCGAGACACGAGCCATGAGCAGTTCTTC
TRBV20-1,TRBJ2-7,-,-,CSAWTQSYEQYF,TGCAGTGCCTGGACCCAGTCCTACGAGCAGTACTTC
TRBV3-1,TRBJ2-7,many,-,CASSQVPTSYEQYF,TGTGCCAGCAGCCAAGTTCCTACCTCCTACGAGCAGTACTTC
TRBV7-9,TRBJ2-6,-,TRBD2,CASSLARSGGAAGANVLTF,TGTGCCAGCAGCTTAGCGCGTAGCGGGGGGGCTGCTGGGGCCAACGTCCTGACTTTC
TRBV18,TRBJ1-2,many,TRBD1,CASSPGGTDGYTF,TGTGCCAGCTCACCAGGAGGGACAGATGGCTACACCTTC
TRBV5-1,TRBJ2-5,few,-,CASSPWDQETQYF,TGCGCCAGCAGCCCATGGGACCAAGAGACCCAGTACTTC
TRBV20-1,TRBJ2-1,-,-,CSAGGRAIGDANEFF,TGCAGTGCTGGAGGAAGGGCCATCGGCGACGCAAACGAGTTCTTC
TRBV24-1,TRBJ2-3,many,TRBD1,CATSPGTGKSDTQYF,TGTGCCACCAGTCCCGGGACAGGGAAATCAGATACGCAGTATTTT
TRBV4-2,TRBJ1-1,few,-,CASQSNTEAFF,TGTGCCAGCCAAAGCAACACTGAAGCTTTCTTT
TRBV4-1,TRBJ2-3,-,-,CASSQESDTQYF,TGCGCCAGCAGCCAAGAGTCAGATACGCAGTATTTT
TRBV18,TRBJ1-4,few,-,CASSPGWEEKLFF,TGTGCCAGCTCACCAGGTTGGGAGGAAAAACTGTTTTTT
TRBV15,TRBJ2-5,many,-,CATSRENARGAGQETQYF,TGTGCCACCAGCAGAGAGAACGCCCGGGGCGCGGGGCAAGAGACCCAGTACTTC
TRBV6-5,TRBJ1-2,many,-,CASTPIGTHYGYTF,TGTGCCAGCACCCCGATCGGGACACACTATGGCTACACCTTC
TRBV29-1,TRBJ2-1,few,TRBD2,CSAKRGPRGEQFF,TGCAGCGCCAAGCGGGGCCCGCGAGGTGAGCAGTTCTTC
TRBV3-1,TRBJ1-3,-,TRBD1,CASSPLDRAGNTIYF,TGTGCCAGCAGTCCCCTGGACAGGGCTGGAAACACCATATATTTT
TRBV7-9,TRBJ2-3,few,TRBD1,CASSSRQGISDTQYF,TGTGCCAGCAGCTCTCGACAGGGGATATCAGATACGCAGTATTTT
TRBV12-3/TRBV12-4,TRBJ2-7,-,TRBD1,CASSKPALVTGRRDGQYF,TGTGCCAGCAGTAAACCCGCCCTAGTGACAGGGCGCAGGGACGGGCAGTACTTC
TRBV20-1,TRBJ2-3,many,-,CSARTADTQYF,TGCAGTGCTAGGACTGCAGATACGCAGTATTTT
TRBV6-2/TRBV6-3,TRBJ1-1,many,-,CASSYGDMNTEAFF,TGTGCCAGCAGTTACGGGGACATGAACACTGAAGCTTTCTTT
TRBV4-1,TRBJ1-1,-,-,CASSQVGRGNTEAFF,TGCGCCAGCAGCCAAGTGGGCAGGGGCAACACTGAAGCTTTCTTT
TRBV9,TRBJ2-1,few,-,CASSVKGGQSYNEQFF,TGTGCCAGCAGCGTGAAGGGGGGACAGAGCTACAATGAGCAGTTCTTC
TRBV12-3/TRBV12-4,TRBJ1-1,-,-,CASTPGPNTEAFF,TGTGCCAGCACCCCTGGGCCGAACACTGAAGCTTTCTTT
TRBV29-1,TRBJ2-3,few,TRBD2,CSTGTSGGSRDTQYF,TGCAGCACTGGGACTAGCGGGGGTTCCAGGGATACGCAGTATTTT
TRBV2,TRBJ1-4,few,TRBD1,CASSLLQGAGEKLFF,TGTGCCAGCAGTTTGCTGCAGGGGGCCGGTGAAAAACTGTTTTTT
TRBV4-1,TRBJ1-2,-,-,CASSQEGRSNYGYTF,TGCGCCAGCAGCCAAGAGGGCCGATCTAACTATGGCTACACCTTC
TRBV4-1,TRBJ1-2,many,TRBD1,CASSQEYGQAYGYTF,TGCGCCAGCAGCCAAGAGTACGGACAGGCCTATGGCTACACCTTC
TRBV2,TRBJ2-2,-,-,CAIIGRECTGELFF,TGTGCCATCATTGGCAGGGAGTGTACCGGGGAGCTGTTTTTT
TRBV4-3,TRBJ1-3,many,-,CASSQDLVGSGGGNTIYF,TGCGCCAGCAGCCAAGATCTAGTGGGCTCCGGGGGTGGAAACACCATATATTTT
TRBV28,TRBJ2-5,-,-,CASKGQPTYQETQYF,TGTGCCAGCAAGGGACAACCAACCTACCAAGAGACCCAGTACTTC
TRBV6-5,TRBJ1-6,-,-,CASSYSNRRVSQNSPLHF,TGTGCCAGCAGTTACTCGAATCGCAGGGTATCGCAAAATTCACCCCTCCACTTT
TRBV20-1,TRBJ1-5,-,-,CSARSGADQPQHF,TGCAGTGCCAGATCAGGGGCGGATCAGCCCCAGCATTTT
TRBV12-3/TRBV12-4,TRBJ2-7,few,-,CASSFEAASSYEQYF,TGTGCCAGCAGTTTTGAGGCAGCGAGCTCCTACGAGCAGTACTTC
TRBV5-1,TRBJ2-5,-,-,CASSLVPGRGEETQYF,TGCGCCAGCAGCTTGGTTCCCGGAAGGGGTGAAGAGACCCAGTACTTC
TRBV5-1,TRBJ2-7,many,TRBD2,CASSLSPGRYAYEQYF,TGCGCCAGCAGCTTGAGTCCCGGGAGGTACGCCTACGAGCAGTACTTC
TRBV12-5,TRBJ2-1,few,TRBD1,CASGLAHRDREQFF,TGTGCTAGTGGTTTGGCCCATAGGGACAGGGAGCAGTTCTTC
TRBV7-3,TRBJ2-2,-,-,CASSPHGGGLNTGELFF,TGTGCCAGCAGCCCACATGGGGGGGGGCTAAACACCGGGGAGCTGTTTTTT
TRBV28,TRBJ2-7,few,-,CASSRDTYEQYF,TGTGCCAGCAGCAGGGACACCTACGAGCAGTACTTC
TRBV12-3/TRBV12-4,TRBJ2-1,many,TRBD2,CASTLEARLAGEAEQFF,TGTGCCAGCACCCTTGAGGCCCGACTAGCGGGGGAGGCTGAGCAGTTCTTC
TRBV20-1,TRBJ2-6,many,-,CSARVSTHSSGANVLTF,TGCAGTGCTAGAGTCTCGACGCACAGCTCTGGGGCCAACGTCCTGACTTTC
TRBV5-4,TRBJ2-7,many,TRBD2,CASSSGLAGGYEQYF,TGTGCCAGCAGCTCGGGACTAGCGGGAGGCTACGAGCAGTACTTC
TRBV28,TRBJ1-1,-,-,CASIGVTEAFF,TGTGCCAGCATCGGGGTCACTGAAGCTTTCTTT
TRBV28,TRBJ2-1,few,-,CASSFRGRGANEQFF,TGTGCCAGCAGTTTCCGTGGAAGGGGGGCCAATGAGCAGTTCTTC
TRBV27,TRBJ1-1,few,-,CASSLGVMNTEAFF,TGTGCCAGCAGTTTAGGGGTCATGAACACTGAAGCTTTCTTT
TRBV7-9,TRBJ1-1,-,-,CASSSAPAGTAFF,TGTGCCAGCAGTTCAGCGCCGGCAGGGACAGCTTTCTTT
TRBV5-1,TRBJ1-1,few,-,CASSLEGVAITEAFF,TGCGCCAGCAGCTTGGAAGGAGTGGCAATTACTGAAGCTTTCTTT
TRBV18,TRBJ1-1,few,-,CASSTQGVNTEAFF,TGTGCCAGCTCAACCCAAGGGGTGAACACTGAAGCTTTCTTT
TRBV6-4,TRBJ2-1,few,TRBD1,CASSDFRTGRNEQFF,TGTGCCAGCAGTGACTTTCGGACAGGGCGCAATGAGCAGTTCTTC
TRBV7-2,TRBJ2-5,many,-,CASSSLVETQYF,TGTGCCAGCAGCTCCCTTGTCGAGACCCAGTACTTC
TRBV2,TRBJ2-5,few,-,CASSENRLQRGQYF,TGTGCCAGCAGTGAGAACAGACTACAGAGGGGTCAGTACTTC
TRBV20-1,TRBJ1-6,many,-,CSARDGRSSTNSPLHF,TGCAGTGCTAGAGACGGACGATCCTCTACTAATTCACCCCTCCACTTT
TRBV2,TRBJ2-1,few,-,CASSEADREGNEQFF,TGTGCCAGCAGTGAAGCTGACAGGGAGGGAAATGAGCAGTTCTTC
TRBV7-2,TRBJ2-3,-,TRBD2,CASSNPGLAGARDTQYF,TGTGCCAGCAGCAATCCGGGACTAGCGGGAGCGAGAGATACGCAGTATTTT
TRBV6-2/TRBV6-3,TRBJ2-3,-,-,CASSEISDTQYF,TGTGCCAGCAGCGAAATATCAGATACGCAGTATTTT
TRBV5-1,TRBJ2-5,-,-,CASSLGTWERTYQETQYF,TGCGCCAGCAGCTTGGGGACCTGGGAGCGGACGTACCAAGAGACCCAGTACTTC